This TCR beta chain is drawn from a study of T-cell memory formation after mild COVID-19. Across the whole study: Among the donors, TCR clusters were largely specific to each donor.

CDR3 length: 14 residues. The ends were cut back, 4 bases at V and 7 bases at J, with 17 bases in the middle. In germline, CDR1 is SGHRS, CDR2 YFSETQ. For this clonotype: No antigen is known for it.

MiXCR, applied by TCRdb to the 5' RACE reads, yields one record per CDR3 protein. The data hold 95,000 to 120,000 distinct CDR3 sequences, with 15% to 20% observed a single time. Study outcomes and limitations: A balance of CD4 and CD8 characterized clones contracting day 15 to 85, whereas later expanders leaned CD4+. Clones that contracted clustered mainly in CM and EM if CD4+ and in EMRA if CD8+. The SARS-CoV-2 specificity of second-wave clones reaching peak at day 37 remained unverified.

V gene TRBV5-1 combines with J gene TRBJ1-1; no clear D. The sample was PBMCs or a T cell subset sorted from them (not recorded which). This TCR was sampled from a man between 18 and 29 years old who had mild COVID-19 (a few samples of this study predate the infection). Cell type and time point are not known. The CDR3 DNA sequence: TGCGCCAGCAGCCCGCGGGAACGGGGAGATGAAGCTTTCTTT. It encodes CASSPRERGDEAFF.